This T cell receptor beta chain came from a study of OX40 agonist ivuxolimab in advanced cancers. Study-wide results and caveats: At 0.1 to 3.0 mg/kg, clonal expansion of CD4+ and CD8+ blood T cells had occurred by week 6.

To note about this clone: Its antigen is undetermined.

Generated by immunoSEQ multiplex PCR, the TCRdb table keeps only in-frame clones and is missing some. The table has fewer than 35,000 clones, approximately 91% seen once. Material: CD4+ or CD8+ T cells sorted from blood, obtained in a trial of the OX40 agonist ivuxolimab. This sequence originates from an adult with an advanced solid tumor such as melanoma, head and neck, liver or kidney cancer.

The CDR3 nucleotides are TGCGCCAGCAGCGTCGGGACAGCCTACGAGCAGTACTTC. It yields the protein CASSVGTAYEQYF. This chain connects TRBV5-1 to TRBJ2-7; 7 bases align to TRBD1. The junction had 3 bases not matched to a gene; V was cut back by 4 bases and J by 2 bases. The CDR3 loop spans 13 amino acids. The germline V gene has CDR1 SGHRS and CDR2 YFSETQ.